Each of the 15 T cell receptor beta chains below was sequenced from the same sample in a study of CD8+ T cells in alopecia areata. Treatment of the sample: oral pan-JAK inhibitor, 5-10 mg twice daily. The investigators collected lesional scalp punch biopsies and peripheral blood from alopecia areata patients. Investigators isolated RNA and reverse transcribed it into cDNA to act as the sequencing template. Using immunoSEQ multiplex PCR, the repertoire was profiled, and TCRdb retains in-frame clones only, with some absent. Here the sample spans 15,000 to 20,000 clones, 59% being singletons. The sequences come from skin, collected at week 4, from a patient treated with tofacitinib. The receptor set was obtained from a human donor with alopecia areata.

The chain links TRBV6-1 to TRBJ1-6, with TRBD1 identical over 7 bases. This CDR3 comprises 15 residues. Per the germline V gene, CDR1 is MNHNS and CDR2 is SASEGT. Losses at the gene ends were 5 bases for V and 10 bases for J; bases not matched to a gene: 11. This CDR3 reads CASSNYRGGGSPLHF. The CDR3 DNA is TGTGCCAGCAGTAACTACAGGGGCGGGGGGTCACCCCTCCACTTT.

The chain carries TRBV11-2 and TRBJ1-6; tentative D call: TRBD1 (5 bases). This CDR3 contains 15 residues. The germline CDR1 and CDR2 sequences are SGHAT and FQNNGV. V was trimmed by 2 bases and J by 5 bases, leaving 10 bases between them. CDR3 loop: CASSLYRKNNSPLHF. The CDR3 nucleotides are TGTGCCAGCAGCTTATACAGGAAAAATAATTCACCCCTCCACTTT.

The chain employs TRBV4-2 and TRBJ1-2; 9 bases match TRBD1. Germline V gene sequence: CDR1 LGHNA, CDR2 YNFKEQ. The CDR3 spans 13 residues. Losses at the gene ends were 5 bases for V and 5 bases for J; bases not matched to a gene: 3. The CDR3 loop reads CASSVQGAYGYTF. CDR3 sequence (DNA): TGTGCCAGCAGCGTACAGGGGGCGTATGGCTACACCTTC.

The rearrangement links TRBV5-8 to TRBJ2-4; a possible D gene is TRBD2 (5 bases). This CDR3 is 14 amino acids long. V was pared by 4 bases and J by 7 bases, with 15 bases between. CDR1 is SGHTS and CDR2 is YDEGEE in the germline V gene. This CDR3 is CASSPRTGRNIQYF. DNA for the CDR3: TGTGCCAGCAGCCCCCGGACTGGCAGGAACATTCAGTACTTC.

V is TRBV30 and J is TRBJ1-1; tentatively, D is TRBD1 (5 bases). CDR1 is GTSNPN, CDR2 SVGIG, per germline (reference sequence). The V and J ends lost 7 bases and 2 bases respectively, with 20 bases between them. The CDR3 is 15 amino acids. CDR3 DNA sequence: TGTGCCTCCGTCAACTCAGGGACCCGAAACACTGAAGCTTTCTTT. Protein sequence: CASVNSGTRNTEAFF.

The V and J genes are TRBV18 and TRBJ2-3; 8 bases are shared with TRBD2. This CDR3 region has 16 residues. The V gene end was trimmed by 3 bases and the J gene end by 2 bases; junction bases not matched to a gene: 7. From germline, CDR1 is KGHSH and CDR2 LQKENI. The CDR3 is CASSPGLATPTDTQYF. The CDR3 DNA reads as TGTGCCAGCTCACCCGGACTAGCCACACCCACAGATACGCAGTATTTT.

As to this clone: A read error may account for a junction end that differs from germline. V usage is TRBV6-1 and J usage is TRBJ2-1; TRBD2 matches 9 bases. The CDR3 totals 14 residues. Looked up from germline, CDR1 is MNHNS and CDR2 is SASEGT. CDR3 sequence reads: CASSEDHSGGETFF. In nucleotides, the CDR3 is TGTGCCAGCAGCGAAGACCATAGCGGGGGAGAGACGTTCTTC.

J is TRBJ1-6 and V is TRBV4-3, with D possibly being TRBD1 (6 bases). Germline lookup yields CDR1 LGHNA and CDR2 YSLEER. The CDR3 consists of 16 residues. Trimming pared 0 bases from V and 5 bases from J, leaving 11 bases between. The CDR3 loop is CASSQEVRTDNSPLHF. The CDR3 DNA sequence: TGCGCCAGCAGCCAAGAAGTTAGGACAGATAATTCACCCCTCCACTTT.

This rearrangement joins TRBV30 to TRBJ2-7, with 8 bases lining up with TRBD2. Germline assignment: CDR1 GTSNPN and CDR2 SVGIG (reference sequence). The CDR3 length is 16 residues. The J segment lost 0 bases and the V segment lost 4 bases, leaving 11 bases of the junction unmatched. Written as DNA, the CDR3 is TGTGCCTGGACCCCGCGGGGGGTTGGAAGCTCCTACGAGCAGTACTTC. Residues: CAWTPRGVGSSYEQYF.

The chain links TRBV5-4 to TRBJ2-2, with 8 positions matching TRBD2. With 2 bases clipped from V and 4 bases from J, the junction kept 7 bases outside the gene matches. Germline V gene data show CDR1 as SGHNT and CDR2 as YYREEE (reference sequence). CDR3 length: 16 amino acids. CDR3 in DNA: TGTGCCAGCAGCTTTCTAGCGGGTTATTTCACCGGGGAGCTGTTTTTT. Amino acids: CASSFLAGYFTGELFF.

The chain couples TRBV6-5 to TRBJ1-2, with D possibly TRBD1 on 5 matching bases. The ends were cut back, 6 bases at V and 2 bases at J, with 10 bases in the middle. The V gene's germline CDR1 is MNHEY and CDR2 SVGAGI. The CDR3 is 13 residues long. This CDR3 is CASSQGTNYGYTF. The CDR3 nucleotides read TGTGCCAGCAGCCAGGGAACCAACTATGGCTACACCTTC.

The rearrangement links TRBV12-5 to TRBJ2-3; no reliable D call. This CDR3 has 12 amino acids. V was pared by 7 bases and J by 1 base, with 6 bases between. CDR1 is LGHNT, CDR2 FRNRAP, per germline. The DNA for the CDR3 is TGTGCTAGTGCCCCTCGCACAGATACGCAGTATTTT. Translating gives CASAPRTDTQYF.

The genes are TRBV28 and TRBJ2-7, with D possibly being TRBD2 (5 bases). Trimming cost V 6 bases and J 0 bases, with 15 bases left between them. The length of the CDR3 is 15 residues. The V gene's germline CDR1 is MDHEN and CDR2 SYDVKM. The CDR3 DNA is TGTGCCAGCAGCCCGATCATAGAGGGCTCCTACGAGCAGTACTTC. This translates into CASSPIIEGSYEQYF.

This chain joins TRBV19 and TRBJ2-7; 7 nucleotides agree with TRBD1. Per germline, CDR1 LNHDA and CDR2 SQIVND (reference sequence). J gave up 1 base and V 3 bases, and 3 bases lay outside the gene matches. The CDR3 is 14 residues long. In DNA form, the CDR3 reads TGTGCCAGTAGTATCCAGACAGGGTCCTACGAGCAGTACTTC. It is translated as CASSIQTGSYEQYF.

The chain uses TRBV19 and TRBJ1-1, with D unresolved. Germline CDR1 LNHDA, CDR2 SQIVND (reference sequence). The CDR3 runs to 14 residues. Trimming took off 5 bases at V and 6 bases at J, with 16 bases between the two ends. The CDR3 coding sequence is TGTGCCAGTAGTTATGGTCAAGGGCCATCTGAAGCTTTCTTT. Its protein is CASSYGQGPSEAFF.